The 30 T cell receptor beta chains in this list originate from one sample, sequenced in a study of blood T cell repertoires in COVID-19. The data were produced by immunoSEQ multiplex PCR, yet TCRdb's version contains in-frame clones alone and is incomplete. The data show 200,000 to 250,000 clones, 80% to 90% seen once. The sample comprised PBMCs or T cells enriched from blood (not recorded which). The receptors derive from a woman aged 25 to 45 who had recovered from COVID-19.

The chain links TRBV12-3 or TRBV12-4 to TRBJ1-1, with D possibly being TRBD1 (5 bases). This CDR3 has 13 residues. V was clipped by 1 base and J by 3 bases, with 6 bases between them. This CDR3 reads CASSLEGDTEAFF. The CDR3 nucleotides read TGTGCCAGCAGTTTAGAAGGGGACACTGAAGCTTTCTTT.

The chain couples TRBV6-2 or TRBV6-3 to TRBJ2-4; 8 bases agree with TRBD1. The CDR3 covers 18 residues. Unmatched junction bases numbered 10, after V lost 2 bases and J lost 1 base. Per germline, CDR1 MNHEY and CDR2 SVGEGT. CDR3 DNA sequence: TGTGCCAGCAGTTACCCTTTATGGCAGGGGGCGGCCAAAAACATTCAGTACTTC. Residues: CASSYPLWQGAAKNIQYF.

This chain uses TRBV25-1 with TRBJ2-7, with 8 bases that match TRBD1. The V gene's germline CDR1 is MGHDK and CDR2 SYGVNS. Germline trimming cut 4 bases from V and 2 bases from J; bases unmatched to any gene: 13. The CDR3 is 17 amino acids. The CDR3 sequence is CASSGRQGRTGTYEQYF. The CDR3 DNA reads as TGTGCCAGCAGTGGCAGACAAGGGAGGACAGGGACCTACGAGCAGTACTTC.

V is TRBV28 and J is TRBJ1-2; 7 nucleotides line up with TRBD1. Germline CDR1 is MDHEN and CDR2 is SYDVKM. The CDR3 totals 14 residues. Trimming took 7 bases from V and 5 from J; bases not matched to a gene: 10. Here the CDR3 reads CASNTEDRPYGYTF. CDR3 DNA: TGTGCCAGCAATACCGAGGACAGGCCGTATGGCTACACCTTC.

This chain joins TRBV5-1 and TRBJ2-3, with TRBD2 identical over 8 bases. With 0 bases clipped from V and 2 bases from J, the junction kept 5 bases outside the gene matches. The germline V gene has CDR1 SGHRS and CDR2 YFSETQ. This CDR3 contains 16 residues. This CDR3 is CASSLAKREITDTQYF. The CDR3 coding sequence is TGCGCCAGCAGCTTGGCCAAGCGGGAGATCACAGATACGCAGTATTTT.

This clone showed up just once. Written as DNA, the CDR3 is TGTGCCAGCAGCCGTGGGGAGACCTACGAGCAGTACTTC. This sequence encodes CASSRGETYEQYF. The rearrangement joins TRBV11-1 to TRBJ2-7; maybe TRBD2 (5 bases). The CDR3 contains 13 residues. Germline V lookup: CDR1 SGHAT, CDR2 FQDESV (reference sequence). Between the trimmed V and J ends, which lost 5 bases and 2 bases, there was a span of 10 bases.

This chain connects TRBV7-9 to TRBJ1-2; D is uncertain. Germline loops: CDR1 SEHNR, CDR2 FQNEAQ (reference sequence). The CDR3 totals 13 residues. V lost 5 bases and J lost 2, with 9 bases in between. The CDR3 DNA is TGTGCCAGCAGCCCTGACAAGAACTATGGCTACACCTTC. It yields the protein CASSPDKNYGYTF.

This chain connects TRBV6-5 to TRBJ1-4; maybe TRBD1 (6 bases). The CDR3 length is 15 residues. V gave up 3 bases and J gave up 6 bases, with 14 bases separating them. Germline V CDR1 and CDR2: MNHEY, SVGAGI. The CDR3 coding sequence is TGTGCCAGCAGTTATGGCGGGGGCGGTTATGAAAAACTGTTTTTT. Amino acid sequence: CASSYGGGGYEKLFF.

The chain employs TRBV5-6 and TRBJ2-1; the D gene is possibly TRBD1 (6 bases). Germline lookup yields CDR1 SGHDT and CDR2 YYEEEE. Trimming removed 4 bases at V and 10 bases at J, with 12 bases between. This CDR3 comprises 12 residues. CDR3 DNA sequence: TGTGCCAGCAGCGGATGGGGGCAGGAGCAGTTCTTC. Translation: CASSGWGQEQFF.

The chain couples TRBV5-1 to TRBJ2-3; D remains unclear. Trimming shortened V by 2 bases and J by 2 bases, and 12 bases separated the two germline ends. Germline assignment: CDR1 SGHRS and CDR2 YFSETQ. There are 15 residues in the CDR3. Here the CDR3 DNA reads TGCGCCAGCAGCTTAGACTCTCCCCACACAGATACGCAGTATTTT. This encodes CASSLDSPHTDTQYF.

V is TRBV27 and J is TRBJ2-7, with 10 bases that match TRBD2. The CDR3 has 13 residues. Trimming removed 6 bases from V and 5 bases from J; junction bases left unmatched: 4. Germline V lookup: CDR1 MNHEY, CDR2 SMNVEV (reference sequence). The CDR3 sequence is CASSLAGADEQYF. The CDR3 nucleotides read TGTGCCAGCAGCCTAGCGGGGGCTGACGAGCAGTACTTC.

V gene TRBV19 combines with J gene TRBJ1-4; unclear D gene. Trimming took 11 bases from V and 3 from J, leaving 13 bases between them. Germline lookup yields CDR1 LNHDA and CDR2 SQIVND (reference sequence). The CDR3 covers 13 residues. CDR3 bases: TGTGCCTCGAATACTCGGGCTAATGAAAAACTGTTTTTT. As protein: CASNTRANEKLFF.

This sequence joins TRBV19 and TRBJ1-2, with 9 bases lining up with TRBD1. After removal of 6 bases from V and 6 bases from J, the junction contained 5 bases not matched to a gene. This CDR3 has 13 amino acids. Germline V CDR1 and CDR2: LNHDA, SQIVND (reference sequence). CDR3 DNA: TGTGCCAGTAGAACGACAGGGGGGGATGGCTACACCTTC. Translating it yields CASRTTGGDGYTF.

In this sample, this clone turned up once. The chain employs TRBV5-1 and TRBJ2-7; 11 positions agree with TRBD1. Germline trimming cut 5 bases from V and 1 base from J; bases unmatched to any gene: 8. The CDR3 covers 16 residues. The germline CDR1 and CDR2 sequences are SGHRS and YFSETQ. Written as DNA, the CDR3 is TGCGCCAGCAGACTCTCGGGACAGGGGGGATCCTACGAGCAGTACTTC. Protein: CASRLSGQGGSYEQYF.

The rearrangement uses TRBV18 and TRBJ1-2; 9 nucleotides line up with TRBD1. With 3 bases clipped from V and 2 bases from J, the junction kept 10 bases outside the gene matches. CDR3 length equals 17 residues. Germline CDR1 KGHSH, CDR2 LQKENI. As DNA, the CDR3 is TGTGCCAGCTCACCTACCCGGGACAGGGCCAACAACTATGGCTACACCTTC. Residues: CASSPTRDRANNYGYTF. Drawing the rest from reference TRBV18 and TRBJ1-2, the complete variable domain is NAGVMQNPRHLVRRRGQEARLRCSPMKGHSHVYWYRQLPEEGLKFMVYLQKENIIDESGMPKERFSAEFPKEGPSILRIQQVVRGDSAAYFCASSPTRDRANNYGYTFGSGTRLTVV.

This clone has more than one count but fewer than ten. DNA of the CDR3: TGCGCCAGCAGCCTAGGGACTAGCGGGGGACAGTACTTC. This sequence encodes CASSLGTSGGQYF. The chain combines TRBV4-1 with TRBJ2-4; 14 bases are a match to TRBD2. The J segment lost 13 bases and the V segment lost 4 bases, leaving 3 bases of the junction unmatched. The germline V gene has CDR1 MGHRA and CDR2 YSYEKL. The CDR3 has 13 residues.

The J gene is TRBJ1-5, the V gene TRBV3-1 (or the pseudogene TRBV3-2); D possibly corresponds to TRBD1 (6 bases). Germline loops: CDR1 LGHDT, CDR2 YNNKEL (reference sequence). There are 15 residues in the CDR3. The V and J ends lost 2 bases and 2 bases respectively, with 10 bases between them. Here the CDR3 reads CASSQTGSGNQPQHF. CDR3 coding DNA: TGTGCCAGCAGCCAAACAGGGTCGGGCAATCAGCCCCAGCATTTT.

The chain joins TRBV28 to TRBJ1-1; tentative D call: TRBD1 (6 bases). The ends were cut back, 2 bases at V and 7 bases at J, with 8 bases in the middle. CDR3 length: 12 residues. Germline-derived CDR1 and CDR2 are MDHEN and SYDVKM. CDR3 nucleotide sequence: TGTGCCAGCAGTTTAGAGACAGGTGAAGCTTTCTTT. It codes for CASSLETGEAFF.

The V and J genes are TRBV27 and TRBJ2-1; 13 nucleotides align to TRBD2. Trimming removed 6 bases from V and 8 bases from J; junction bases left unmatched: 13. This CDR3 contains 17 residues. Germline V gene data show CDR1 as MNHEY and CDR2 as SMNVEV (reference sequence). The DNA of the CDR3 is TGTGCCAGCAGACCCGATGGACTAGCGGGAGTAAGGGATGAGCAGTTCTTC. Encoded protein: CASRPDGLAGVRDEQFF.

The rearrangement joins TRBV9 to TRBJ2-1; the match to TRBD2 covers 12 bases. The junction had 5 bases not matched to a gene; V was cut back by 0 bases and J by 7 bases. Germline V gene sequence: CDR1 SGDLS, CDR2 YYNGEE. CDR3 size: 16 residues. This CDR3 reads CASSVGLAGGHNEQFF. In DNA form, the CDR3 reads TGTGCCAGCAGCGTAGGTCTAGCGGGAGGGCATAATGAGCAGTTCTTC. The entire variable domain, with the rest obtained from reference TRBV9 and TRBJ2-1, is as follows: DSGVTQTPKHLITATGQRVTLRCSPRSGDLSVYWYQQSLDQGLQFLIQYYNGEERAKGNILERFSAQQFPDLHSELNLSSLELGDSALYFCASSVGLAGGHNEQFFGPGTRLTVL.

This clone was counted a single time. V and J are TRBV24-1 and TRBJ2-2, with D tentatively TRBD1 (5 bases). V lost 9 bases and J 2 bases, leaving 15 bases between the germline ends. This CDR3 has 15 amino acids. CDR1 and CDR2 from the germline V gene are KGHDR and SFDVKD. DNA of the CDR3: TGTGCCACCGGACACCGCACTTCAAACACCGGGGAGCTGTTTTTT. This gives the protein CATGHRTSNTGELFF.

The chain joins TRBV28 to TRBJ2-7; 11 nucleotides match TRBD1. V was pared by 2 bases and J by 5 bases, with 2 bases of the junction left unmatched. CDR1 is MDHEN and CDR2 is SYDVKM in the germline V gene. The CDR3 sequence is 14 residues long. CDR3 residues: CASSLGTGGHEQYF. Written as DNA, the CDR3 is TGTGCCAGCAGTTTAGGGACAGGGGGTCACGAGCAGTACTTC. Filled out from reference TRBV28 and TRBJ2-7, the complete variable domain reads DVKVTQSSRYLVKRTGEKVFLECVQDMDHENMFWYRQDPGLGLRLIYFSYDVKMKEKGDIPEGYSVSREKKERFSLILESASTNQTSMYLCASSLGTGGHEQYFGPGTRLTVT.

Turning to this clone: Other DNA sequences within the sample encode an identical CDR3. The J gene is TRBJ2-7, the V gene TRBV6-2 or TRBV6-3; D is unclear. This CDR3 is built from 12 residues. Trimming shortened V by 3 bases and J by 3 bases, and 6 bases separated the two germline ends. Germline values: CDR1 MNHEY, CDR2 SVGEGT. CDR3 sequence (DNA): TGTGCCAGCAGTTATTCTAACTACGAGCAGTACTTC. This sequence encodes CASSYSNYEQYF.

This clone was counted between two and nine times. V usage is TRBV9 and J usage is TRBJ2-1; D perhaps matches TRBD2 (5 bases). V lost 0 bases and J lost 0, with 10 bases in between. CDR1 SGDLS and CDR2 YYNGEE come from the germline V gene. The CDR3 runs to 16 residues. The CDR3 nucleotides are TGTGCCAGCAGCGTAGTAGGACGGGGCTCCTACAATGAGCAGTTCTTC. Translation gives CASSVVGRGSYNEQFF.

V and J are TRBV4-3 and TRBJ2-4; 9 nucleotides line up with TRBD1. Germline lookup yields CDR1 LGHNA and CDR2 YSLEER. CDR3 length equals 21 residues. V lost 0 bases, J lost 0 bases, and 15 bases stayed unmatched. The CDR3 sequence is CASSQEVSTVTGGIAKNIQYF. Here the CDR3 DNA reads TGCGCCAGCAGCCAAGAAGTTTCTACGGTGACAGGGGGTATAGCCAAAAACATTCAGTACTTC.

The chain recombines TRBV4-3 with TRBJ2-3, with 7 positions matching TRBD1. From germline, CDR1 is LGHNA and CDR2 YSLEER. Losses at the gene ends were 4 bases for V and 2 bases for J; bases not matched to a gene: 9. This CDR3 is built from 16 residues. In nucleotides, the CDR3 is TGCGCCAGCAGCCTCAGACAGGGTAGCATCACAGATACGCAGTATTTT. Protein: CASSLRQGSITDTQYF.

The chain couples TRBV19 to TRBJ2-1; the D gene is possibly TRBD1 (6 bases). The CDR3 spans 14 residues. Germline-derived CDR1 and CDR2 are LNHDA and SQIVND (reference sequence). The germline V and J ends were trimmed by 7 bases and 4 bases, with 14 bases remaining between them. CDR3 residues: CASIPKDRYNEQFF. The CDR3 DNA follows: TGTGCCAGTATCCCCAAGGACAGATACAATGAGCAGTTCTTC.

V is TRBV9 and J is TRBJ2-1; 12 positions agree with TRBD2. Germline V CDR1 and CDR2: SGDLS, YYNGEE. V lost 3 bases to trimming and J lost 8 bases; unmatched junction nucleotides: 12. The CDR3 totals 17 residues. The chain's CDR3 is CASSDPLLAGGRDEQFF. In nucleotides, the CDR3 is TGTGCCAGCAGCGATCCACTACTAGCGGGAGGTAGGGATGAGCAGTTCTTC.

This rearrangement joins TRBV4-2 to TRBJ2-3, with D unresolved. The CDR3 loop spans 14 amino acids. Germline CDR1 is LGHNA and CDR2 is YNFKEQ. V lost 2 bases to trimming and J lost 6 bases, with 12 bases between them. The CDR3 here is CASSQPPTADTQYF. The DNA for the CDR3 is TGTGCCAGCAGCCAACCCCCGACTGCTGATACGCAGTATTTT.

V usage is TRBV25-1 and J usage is TRBJ2-7, with a possible D match to TRBD2 (6 bases). This CDR3 contains 12 residues. Per the germline V gene, CDR1 is MGHDK and CDR2 is SYGVNS. V lost 5 bases and J 6 bases, leaving 11 bases between the germline ends. As DNA, the CDR3 is TGTGCCAGCAGTCCCGGGAGAGCCGAGCAGTACTTC. Translating gives CASSPGRAEQYF.